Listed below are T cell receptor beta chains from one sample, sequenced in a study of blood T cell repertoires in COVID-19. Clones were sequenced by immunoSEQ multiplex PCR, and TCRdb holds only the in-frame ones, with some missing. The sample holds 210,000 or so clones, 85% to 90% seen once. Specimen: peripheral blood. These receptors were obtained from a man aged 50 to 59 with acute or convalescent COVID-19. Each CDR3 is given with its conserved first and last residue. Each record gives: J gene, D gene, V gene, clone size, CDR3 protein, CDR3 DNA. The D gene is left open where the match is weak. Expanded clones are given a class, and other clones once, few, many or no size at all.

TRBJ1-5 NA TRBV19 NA CASSLAGNNQPQHF TGTGCCAGTAGTCTAGCAGGGAACAATCAGCCCCAGCATTTT
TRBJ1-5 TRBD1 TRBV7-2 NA CASSSYGTGRDQPQHF TGTGCCAGCAGCTCCTACGGGACAGGTCGGGATCAGCCCCAGCATTTT
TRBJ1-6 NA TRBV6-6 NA CASKGVRGNSPLHF TGTGCCAGCAAGGGGGTTCGGGGTAATTCACCCCTCCACTTT
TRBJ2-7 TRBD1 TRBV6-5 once CASSKDRGNYEQYF TGTGCCAGCAGTAAGGACAGGGGGAATTACGAGCAGTACTTC
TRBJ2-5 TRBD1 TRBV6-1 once CASSDVVTGGETQYF TGTGCCAGCAGTGACGTGGTGACAGGGGGAGAGACCCAGTACTTC
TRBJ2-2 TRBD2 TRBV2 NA CASLGTSSTGELFF TGTGCCAGCCTCGGGACTAGCTCCACCGGGGAGCTGTTTTTT
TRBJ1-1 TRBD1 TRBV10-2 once CASGTQGIRTEAFF TGCGCCAGCGGAACACAGGGGATACGCACTGAAGCTTTCTTT
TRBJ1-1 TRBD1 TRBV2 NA CASRGTDLNTEAFF TGTGCCAGCAGGGGGACAGACCTGAACACTGAAGCTTTCTTT
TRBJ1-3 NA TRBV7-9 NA CASSLGHDSGNTIYF TGTGCCAGCAGCCTCGGACACGACTCTGGAAACACCATATATTTT
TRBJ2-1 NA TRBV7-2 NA CASSPGHPYNEQFF TGTGCCAGCAGCCCAGGACACCCTTACAATGAGCAGTTCTTC
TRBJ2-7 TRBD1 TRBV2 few CASTGTGGAYEQYF TGTGCCAGCACTGGGACAGGAGGCGCCTACGAGCAGTACTTC
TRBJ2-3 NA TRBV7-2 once CASSLNRGVTDTQYF TGTGCCAGCAGCTTAAACCGCGGGGTCACAGATACGCAGTATTTT
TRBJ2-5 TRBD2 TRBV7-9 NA CASSLGAGAYQETQYF TGTGCCAGCAGCTTAGGAGCGGGGGCGTACCAAGAGACCCAGTACTTC
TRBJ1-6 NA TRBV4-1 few CASSQVERTVGSPLHF TGCGCCAGCAGCCAAGTAGAAAGGACAGTCGGATCACCCCTCCACTTT
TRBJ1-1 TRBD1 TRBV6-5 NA CASSYTGGARTEAFF TGTGCCAGCAGTTACACAGGGGGCGCGAGGACTGAAGCTTTCTTT
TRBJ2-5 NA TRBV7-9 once CASSIQAGVGETQYF TGTGCCAGCAGCATCCAGGCAGGGGTCGGCGAGACCCAGTACTTC
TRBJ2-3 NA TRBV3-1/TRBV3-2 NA CASSQQGGDTQYF TGTGCCAGCAGCCAGCAGGGGGGTGATACGCAGTATTTT
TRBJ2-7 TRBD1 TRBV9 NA CASSRTPGQGYEQYF TGTGCCAGCAGCCGAACCCCGGGACAGGGTTACGAGCAGTACTTC
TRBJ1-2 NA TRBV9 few CASSVAGGYGYTF TGTGCCAGCAGCGTAGCCGGGGGCTATGGCTACACCTTC
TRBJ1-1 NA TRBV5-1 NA CASSLYLNTEAFF TGCGCCAGCAGCTTATATCTGAACACTGAAGCTTTCTTT
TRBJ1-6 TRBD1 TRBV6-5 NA CASSYGDRGRSPLHF TGTGCCAGCAGTTACGGGGACAGGGGGCGGTCACCCCTCCACTTT
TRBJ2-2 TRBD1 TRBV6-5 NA CASRAGTGGTGELFF TGTGCCAGCAGAGCCGGGACAGGGGGCACCGGGGAGCTGTTTTTT
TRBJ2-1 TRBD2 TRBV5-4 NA CAASGTDYNEQFF TGTGCCGCTAGCGGGACCGACTACAATGAGCAGTTCTTC
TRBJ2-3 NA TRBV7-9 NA CAGQGGTDTQYF TGTGCCGGCCAAGGGGGCACAGATACGCAGTATTTT
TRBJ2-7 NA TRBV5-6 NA CASSFISKSYEQYF TGTGCCAGCAGCTTTATTTCTAAATCCTACGAGCAGTACTTC